A single sample is the source of the 24 T cell receptor beta chains below, sequenced in a study of cytomegalovirus exposure and HLA in healthy donors. The PCR used 60 Vbeta and 13 Jbeta primers. Assay: immunoSEQ multiplex PCR; the TCRdb copy retains only in-frame clones and omits some. The sample includes around 170,000 clones, approximately 83% of them seen just once. The sequenced sample was PBMCs. These receptors were taken from a woman in her late teens or twenties in good health and CMV-seronegative.

The chain recombines TRBV20-1 with TRBJ2-5; D is undetermined. Deletions cut 2 bases from V and 5 bases from J, with 6 bases between. This CDR3 has 11 amino acids. The germline V gene encodes CDR1 DFQATT and CDR2 SNEGSKA (reference sequence). This CDR3 is CSARHVETQYF. The CDR3 DNA reads TGCAGTGCTAGACATGTCGAGACCCAGTACTTC.

This clone is a singleton in its sample. V usage is TRBV10-3 and J usage is TRBJ2-1, with a tentative D call TRBD1 (5 bases). Trimming cost V 0 bases and J 12 bases, with 12 bases left between them. Germline V gene sequence: CDR1 ENHRY, CDR2 SYGVKD. The CDR3 covers 13 residues. The DNA of the CDR3 is TGTGCCATCAGTGAGTCCGAGGATAGGGGGCAGTTCTTC. Its translation is CAISESEDRGQFF.

CDR3 amino acids: CASSTPASSYNSPLHF. The CDR3 nucleotides are TGTGCCAGTAGTACTCCAGCGAGCTCCTATAATTCACCCCTCCACTTT. The chain recombines TRBV19 with TRBJ1-6; D remains unclear. This CDR3 contains 16 residues. In germline, CDR1 is LNHDA, CDR2 SQIVND (reference sequence). V lost 4 bases and J lost 0, with 10 bases in between.

The V call is TRBV6-5, the J call TRBJ1-4; TRBD1 matches 9 bases. The V gene end was trimmed by 2 bases and the J gene end by 10 bases; junction bases not matched to a gene: 5. The CDR3 has 14 residues. Germline CDR1 reads MNHEY; CDR2 reads SVGAGI. The CDR3 DNA reads TGTGCCAGCAGTTACGCGGACAGGGGTGGAAAACTGTTTTTT. Residues: CASSYADRGGKLFF.

The chain links TRBV5-6 to TRBJ1-5; D may be TRBD1 (6 bases). The V and J ends lost 1 base and 1 base respectively, with 12 bases between them. This CDR3 region has 16 residues. Germline CDR1 reads SGHDT; CDR2 reads YYEEEE. Written as DNA, the CDR3 is TGTGCCAGCAGCTTGCGTGGGGGCTGGAGCAATCAGCCCCAGCATTTT. Its protein product is CASSLRGGWSNQPQHF.

The sample holds one count of this clone. The V gene is TRBV2, the J gene TRBJ2-3; TRBD1 is a possible D gene (6 bases). The germline V and J ends were trimmed by 6 bases and 0 bases, with 13 bases remaining between them. The germline gives CDR1 SNHLY, CDR2 FYNNEI. The length of the CDR3 is 15 residues. The CDR3 region has the DNA TGTGCCAGCAGGACGGGACACCTTAGCACAGATACGCAGTATTTT. It codes for CASRTGHLSTDTQYF. The whole variable domain, remainder taken from reference TRBV2 and TRBJ2-3, is EPEVTQTPSHQVTQMGQEVILRCVPISNHLYFYWYRQILGQKVEFLVSFYNNEISEKSEIFDDQFSVERPDGSNFTLKIRSTKLEDSAMYFCASRTGHLSTDTQYFGPGTRLTVL.

In the case of this clone: The sample holds other DNA sequences that translate to the same CDR3. The rearrangement links TRBV28 to TRBJ2-5, with 10 bases lining up with TRBD1. V shed 5 bases, J shed 5 bases, and the junction held 5 bases outside the gene matches. The CDR3 runs to 14 residues. CDR1 MDHEN and CDR2 SYDVKM come from the germline V gene. The CDR3 region is CASSPGQGRETQYF. CDR3 coding DNA: TGTGCCAGCAGTCCGGGACAGGGGAGGGAGACCCAGTACTTC.

For the CDR3, the DNA is TGTGCCACCGGGGCCTGGCAGTCCCACCAAGAGACCCAGTACTTC. It yields the protein CATGAWQSHQETQYF. The chain uses TRBV15 and TRBJ2-5; D possibly corresponds to TRBD1 (5 bases). The CDR3 has 15 residues. From germline, CDR1 is LNHNV and CDR2 YYDKDF (reference sequence). Trimming cost V 8 bases and J 0 bases, with 16 bases left between them.

The chain is built from TRBV2 and TRBJ2-1; a weak D match, TRBD2 (5 bases). Deletions cut 10 bases from V and 0 bases from J, with 10 bases between. Germline CDR1 reads SNHLY; CDR2 reads FYNNEI. The CDR3 is 13 residues long. CDR3: CATPGSSYNEQFF. The CDR3 DNA reads TGTGCCACCCCGGGGTCCTCCTACAATGAGCAGTTCTTC.

The chain recombines TRBV19 with TRBJ2-7, with 8 bases lining up with TRBD1. V trimming: 4 bases; J trimming: 3 bases; junction bases outside the gene matches: 5. The germline gives CDR1 LNHDA, CDR2 SQIVND (reference sequence). The CDR3 runs to 14 residues. In nucleotides, the CDR3 is TGTGCCAGTAGTACTACCGGGACAGGCTACGAGCAGTACTTC. Residues: CASSTTGTGYEQYF.

The chain uses TRBV19 and TRBJ1-1; D is uncertain. CDR1 is LNHDA, CDR2 SQIVND, per germline (reference sequence). The CDR3 is 14 amino acids. Trimming pared 8 bases from V and 0 bases from J, leaving 13 bases between. The CDR3, as DNA: TGTGCCAGTCGGCACAGAGGGATGAACACTGAAGCTTTCTTT. Protein: CASRHRGMNTEAFF.

This sequence joins TRBV5-1 and TRBJ2-1; 11 positions agree with TRBD2. Germline trimming cut 5 bases from V and 2 bases from J; bases unmatched to any gene: 6. The CDR3 consists of 16 residues. Germline V gives CDR1 SGHRS, CDR2 YFSETQ. In DNA form, the CDR3 reads TGCGCCAGCAGTTATCCTAGCGGGGGGACCTACAATGAGCAGTTCTTC. Its translation: CASSYPSGGTYNEQFF.

This clone has only one observation. V and J are TRBV4-1 and TRBJ1-1, with D possibly being TRBD1 (5 bases). Germline V lookup: CDR1 MGHRA, CDR2 YSYEKL. Trimming shortened V by 2 bases and J by 8 bases, and 15 bases separated the two germline ends. CDR3 length equals 14 residues. In DNA form, the CDR3 reads TGCGCCAGCAGCCAACCCACAAGGGGCAGGGAAGCTTTCTTT. As protein: CASSQPTRGREAFF.

CDR3 residues: CASSEDRYNEQFF. The CDR3 bases are TGTGCCAGCAGTGAAGACAGATACAATGAGCAGTTCTTC. The chain joins TRBV6-4 to TRBJ2-1; TRBD1 might be the D (5 bases). In germline, CDR1 is MRHNA, CDR2 SNTAGT. V gave up 3 bases and J gave up 4 bases, with 7 bases separating them. The CDR3 runs 13 residues.

The chain uses TRBV11-2 and TRBJ1-2; 7 positions match TRBD1. Germline V gene lookup returns CDR1 SGHAT and CDR2 FQNNGV. The CDR3 loop spans 14 amino acids. J lost 2 bases, V lost 3 bases, and 3 bases had no gene match. This chain's CDR3 is CASSFPGQNYGYTF. CDR3 nucleotides: TGTGCCAGCAGCTTCCCGGGACAGAACTATGGCTACACCTTC.

This clone appeared a few times. V gene TRBV18 combines with J gene TRBJ1-4; tentatively, D is TRBD1 (6 bases). Germline V gene sequence: CDR1 KGHSH, CDR2 LQKENI. V was clipped by 2 bases and J by 8 bases, with 9 bases between them. The CDR3 contains 13 residues. The CDR3 here is CASSPGQSEKLFF. The CDR3 DNA follows: TGTGCCAGCTCACCAGGACAGAGCGAAAAACTGTTTTTT. Based on the CDR3 plus reference TRBV18 and TRBJ1-4, the full variable domain is NAGVMQNPRHLVRRRGQEARLRCSPMKGHSHVYWYRQLPEEGLKFMVYLQKENIIDESGMPKERFSAEFPKEGPSILRIQQVVRGDSAAYFCASSPGQSEKLFFGSGTQLSVL.

V usage is TRBV2 and J usage is TRBJ1-1, with TRBD1 matching 8 bases. The CDR3 is 15 residues long. Trimming at V came to 8 bases and at J to 8 bases, leaving 16 bases not matched to a gene. Germline CDR1 SNHLY, CDR2 FYNNEI. The CDR3 loop is CASQGDRLGVREAFF. The CDR3 nucleotides read TGTGCCAGCCAAGGGGACAGGCTGGGTGTAAGGGAAGCTTTCTTT.

This chain's CDR3 is CASSPLKGETQYF. In DNA form, the CDR3 reads TGTGCCAGTAGCCCCCTGAAGGGGGAGACCCAGTACTTC. This rearrangement joins TRBV19 to TRBJ2-5, with TRBD1 as a possible D gene (5 bases). Trimming took 6 bases from V and 5 from J, leaving 13 bases between them. The germline CDR1 and CDR2 sequences are LNHDA and SQIVND (reference sequence). The CDR3 has 13 amino acids.

The chain links TRBV7-9 to TRBJ1-2, with D perhaps matching TRBD1 (5 bases). V lost 0 bases to trimming and J lost 2 bases, with 10 bases between them. This CDR3 spans 15 amino acids. Germline loops: CDR1 SEHNR, CDR2 FQNEAQ (reference sequence). The CDR3 DNA follows: TGTGCCAGCAGCTTAGCAGGGGTACAAAACTATGGCTACACCTTC. This translates into CASSLAGVQNYGYTF.

This chain links TRBV9 with TRBJ1-4, with a possible D match to TRBD1 (5 bases). V was pared by 2 bases and J by 8 bases, with 13 bases between. CDR1 SGDLS and CDR2 YYNGEE come from the germline V gene. CDR3 length equals 14 residues. The chain's CDR3 is CASSVGGGEEKLFF. Written as DNA, the CDR3 is TGTGCCAGCAGCGTCGGGGGAGGGGAGGAAAAACTGTTTTTT.

The chain is built from TRBV5-1 and TRBJ2-2; no clear D gene. Trimming left V 5 bases short and J 4 bases short, with 15 bases between. The CDR3 loop spans 15 amino acids. Germline V lookup: CDR1 SGHRS, CDR2 YFSETQ. The CDR3 DNA reads as TGCGCCAGCAGTTCCTTTGGGCCCTCCACCGGGGAGCTGTTTTTT. It yields the protein CASSSFGPSTGELFF.

The chain links TRBV18 to TRBJ2-5; D remains ambiguous. Germline-derived CDR1 and CDR2 are KGHSH and LQKENI. V shed 2 bases and J shed 5 bases, with 6 bases lying between them. The CDR3 covers 12 residues. Written as DNA, the CDR3 is TGTGCCAGCTCACCAACAGCCGAGACCCAGTACTTC. Its protein product is CASSPTAETQYF.

This chain joins TRBV21-1 and TRBJ2-1; the table's D call of TRBD1 was not tested on the DNA. TRBV21-1 is a documented pseudogene. There are 15 residues in the CDR3. The CDR3 is CASSRLDREHNEQFF. Written as DNA, the CDR3 is TGTGCCAGCTCCCGATTGGACAGGGAGCACAATGAGCAGTTCTTC.

This clone was recorded only once. The V gene is TRBV6-5, the J gene TRBJ2-5; 7 bases are shared with TRBD1. This CDR3 has 16 residues. Per the germline V gene, CDR1 is MNHEY and CDR2 is SVGAGI. The trim removed 4 bases at V and 4 bases at J, leaving 12 bases unmatched. CDR3 DNA: TGTGCCAGCAGTTCAAGACAGGGTAACGCCCCAGAGACCCAGTACTTC. It is translated as CASSSRQGNAPETQYF.